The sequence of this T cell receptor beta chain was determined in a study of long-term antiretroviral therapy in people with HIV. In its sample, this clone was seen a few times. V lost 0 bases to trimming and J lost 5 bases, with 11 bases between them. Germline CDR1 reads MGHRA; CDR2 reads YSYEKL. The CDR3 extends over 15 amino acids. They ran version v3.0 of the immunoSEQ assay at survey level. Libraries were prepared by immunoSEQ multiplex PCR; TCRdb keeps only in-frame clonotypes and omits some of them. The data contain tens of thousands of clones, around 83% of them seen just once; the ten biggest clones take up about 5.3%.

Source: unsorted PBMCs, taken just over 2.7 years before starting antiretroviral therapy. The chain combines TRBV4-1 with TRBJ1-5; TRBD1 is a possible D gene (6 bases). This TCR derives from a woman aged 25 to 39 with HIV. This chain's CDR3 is CASSQEGGDYQPQHF. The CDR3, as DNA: TGCGCCAGCAGCCAAGAGGGGGGCGACTATCAGCCCCAGCATTTT.